The present TCR beta chain was sequenced within a study of human T cells and chemical hapten exposure. Whole-study context: Patch tests applied 0.01% DPC to the upper back, read at 6 days.

V was trimmed by 4 bases and J by 8 bases, leaving 17 bases between them. CDR3 length equals 14 residues. Germline loops: CDR1 SGHAT, CDR2 FQNNGV. Time point here: patch test 1, 2 weeks after DPC sensitization. Noted treatment: therapeutic diphenylcyclopropenone sensitization with weekly scalp DPC. This clonotype was seen many times. As handled by the study authors: Sample TCR counts, which ranged from roughly 23,224 to 750,000, had a median of 95,638. TCRdb recomputed calls from the RACE reads with MiXCR, one row per CDR3 protein. V and J calls and clone size were set by TCRdb, not the authors. The sample lists some 120,000 distinct CDR3 sequences, about 12% occurring once.

The TCR originated in a woman between 45 and 60 years old with alopecia areata. Some clones in this sample may be carry-over from other donors' samples. The sequencing here drew on whole blood, taken in connection with sensitization to the hapten diphenylcyclopropenone (DPC). The chain recombines TRBV11-2 with TRBJ1-1; D remains ambiguous. CDR3: CASSSRRGLTEAFF. In DNA, the CDR3 is TGTGCCAGCAGCTCCCGGAGAGGACTGACGGAAGCTTTCTTT. The complete variable domain, with remaining parts taken from reference TRBV11-2 and TRBJ1-1, reads EAGVAQSPRYKIIEKRQSVAFWCNPISGHATLYWYQQILGQGPKLLIQFQNNGVVDDSQLPKDRFSAERLKGVDSTLKIQPAKLEDSAVYLCASSSRRGLTEAFFGQGTRLTVV.